A single sample is the source of the 9 T cell receptor beta chains below, sequenced in a study of blood T cell repertoires in COVID-19. This table comes from immunoSEQ multiplex PCR, and its TCRdb copy is limited to in-frame clones, with some not included. The data contain about 210,000 clones, roughly four fifths of them singletons. Sequences were obtained from PBMCs or T cells enriched from blood (not recorded which). The receptors were gathered from a man aged 40-55 years who had recovered from COVID-19.

The J gene is TRBJ1-1, the V gene TRBV5-1; no firm D call. This CDR3 has 14 amino acids. The germline CDR1 and CDR2 sequences are SGHRS and YFSETQ. Trimming pared 0 bases from V and 5 bases from J, leaving 11 bases between. The CDR3, as DNA: TGCGCCAGCAGCTTGGATACAGTTACAACTGAAGCTTTCTTT. Its translation is CASSLDTVTTEAFF.

CDR3 sequence (DNA): TGCGCCAGCAGCTTCGGCAGGCGACAATCAAACACTGAAGCTTTCTTT. It specifies CASSFGRRQSNTEAFF. The gene calls are TRBV5-1 and TRBJ1-1; D is undetermined. The CDR3 consists of 16 residues. Trimming stripped 2 bases from V and 2 bases from J, with 16 bases between. Germline V lookup: CDR1 SGHRS, CDR2 YFSETQ.

This chain uses TRBV19 with TRBJ2-5; perhaps TRBD1 as D (6 bases). CDR3 length equals 14 residues. The germline V gene encodes CDR1 LNHDA and CDR2 SQIVND (reference sequence). Trimming left V 5 bases short and J 5 bases short, with 15 bases between. CDR3 protein: CASSSGHPRETQYF. The CDR3 DNA is TGTGCCAGTAGTTCGGGACACCCCCGGGAGACCCAGTACTTC.

The chain uses TRBV12-3 or TRBV12-4 and TRBJ1-3; D is uncertain. This CDR3 region has 13 residues. V dropped 6 bases and J dropped 0 bases, with 6 bases sitting between them. CDR3 protein: CASSRSSGNTIYF. CDR3 coding DNA: TGTGCCAGCAGCCGGAGCTCTGGAAACACCATATATTTT.

The V gene is TRBV30, the J gene TRBJ1-1; 7 bases line up with TRBD1. Germline V gene lookup returns CDR1 GTSNPN and CDR2 SVGIG (reference sequence). The junction had 9 bases not matched to a gene; V was cut back by 3 bases and J by 11 bases. This CDR3 comprises 12 residues. CDR3: CAWSTDRANAFF. In nucleotides, the CDR3 is TGTGCCTGGAGCACCGACAGGGCAAATGCTTTCTTT.

The V call is TRBV18, the J call TRBJ1-4; D might be TRBD1 (5 bases). CDR1 KGHSH and CDR2 LQKENI come from the germline V gene. This CDR3 comprises 13 residues. V dropped 5 bases and J dropped 3 bases, with 7 bases sitting between them. Here the CDR3 reads CASSWGANEKLFF. The CDR3 nucleotides read TGTGCCAGCTCATGGGGGGCTAATGAAAAACTGTTTTTT.

This clone was detected once. The rearrangement links TRBV11-2 to TRBJ2-7; TRBD2 is a possible D gene (5 bases). Germline V CDR1 and CDR2: SGHAT, FQNNGV. This CDR3 is built from 13 residues. V shed 6 bases and J shed 3 bases, with 12 bases lying between them. The CDR3 nucleotides are TGTGCCAGCAGATCCCCCGGGAACTACGAGCAGTACTTC. Translation gives CASRSPGNYEQYF. Filled out from reference TRBV11-2 and TRBJ2-7, the complete variable domain reads EAGVAQSPRYKIIEKRQSVAFWCNPISGHATLYWYQQILGQGPKLLIQFQNNGVVDDSQLPKDRFSAERLKGVDSTLKIQPAKLEDSAVYLCASRSPGNYEQYFGPGTRLTVT.

CDR3 amino acids: CATSGSLGSGDVSGNEQFF. The DNA for the CDR3 is TGTGCCACCAGTGGCAGTCTGGGGTCGGGAGATGTGTCGGGTAATGAGCAGTTCTTC. This chain connects TRBV24-1 to TRBJ2-1; TRBD2 is a possible D gene (6 bases). This CDR3 has 19 amino acids. CDR1 KGHDR and CDR2 SFDVKD come from the germline V gene. V was pared by 5 bases and J by 7 bases, with 29 bases between.

This chain connects TRBV9 to TRBJ2-7; 11 bases line up with TRBD1. Germline CDR1 SGDLS, CDR2 YYNGEE. The CDR3 covers 14 residues. V lost 4 bases and J lost 5; bases outside the gene matches: 5. The CDR3, as DNA: TGTGCCAGCAGCCCAAGGACAGGGGGCAACGAGCAGTACTTC. Protein product: CASSPRTGGNEQYF.